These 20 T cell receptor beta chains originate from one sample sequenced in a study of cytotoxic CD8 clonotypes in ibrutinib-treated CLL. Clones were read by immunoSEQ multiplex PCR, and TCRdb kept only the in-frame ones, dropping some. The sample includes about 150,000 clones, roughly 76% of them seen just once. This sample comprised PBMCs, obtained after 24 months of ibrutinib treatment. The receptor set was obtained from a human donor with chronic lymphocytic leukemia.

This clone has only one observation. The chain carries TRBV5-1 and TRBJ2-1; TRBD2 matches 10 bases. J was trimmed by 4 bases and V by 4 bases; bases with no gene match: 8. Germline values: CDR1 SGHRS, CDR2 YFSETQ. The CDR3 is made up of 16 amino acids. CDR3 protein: CASSATAGGGYNEQFF. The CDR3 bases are TGCGCCAGCAGCGCCACAGCGGGAGGGGGGTACAATGAGCAGTTCTTC. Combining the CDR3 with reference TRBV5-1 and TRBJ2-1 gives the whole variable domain KAGVTQTPRYLIKTRGQQVTLSCSPISGHRSVSWYQQTPGQGLQFLFEYFSETQRNKGNFPGRFSGRQFSNSRSEMNVSTLELGDSALYLCASSATAGGGYNEQFFGPGTRLTVL.

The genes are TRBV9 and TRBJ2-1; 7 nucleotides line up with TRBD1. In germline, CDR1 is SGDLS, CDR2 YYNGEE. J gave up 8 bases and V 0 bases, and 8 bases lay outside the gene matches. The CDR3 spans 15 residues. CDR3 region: CASSVAEGARDEQFF. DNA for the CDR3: TGTGCCAGCAGCGTAGCTGAGGGGGCGAGGGATGAGCAGTTCTTC.

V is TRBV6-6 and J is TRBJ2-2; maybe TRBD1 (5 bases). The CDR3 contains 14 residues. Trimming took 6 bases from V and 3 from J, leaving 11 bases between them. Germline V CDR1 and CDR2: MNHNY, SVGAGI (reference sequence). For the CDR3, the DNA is TGTGCCAGCAGGGACAACCCTCACACCGGGGAGCTGTTTTTT. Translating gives CASRDNPHTGELFF.

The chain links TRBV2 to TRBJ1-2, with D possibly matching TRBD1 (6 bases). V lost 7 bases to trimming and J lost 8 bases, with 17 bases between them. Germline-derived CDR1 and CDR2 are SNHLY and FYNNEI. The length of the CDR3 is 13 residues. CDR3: CASTTQQGGGYTF. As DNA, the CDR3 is TGTGCCAGCACGACTCAACAGGGCGGCGGCTACACCTTC.

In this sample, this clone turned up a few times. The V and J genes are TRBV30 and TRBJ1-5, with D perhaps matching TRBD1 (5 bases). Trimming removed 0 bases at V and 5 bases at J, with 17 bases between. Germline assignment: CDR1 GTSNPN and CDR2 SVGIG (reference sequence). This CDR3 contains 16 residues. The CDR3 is CAWSVPGVAGHQPQHF. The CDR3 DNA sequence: TGTGCCTGGAGTGTACCCGGGGTGGCAGGGCATCAGCCCCAGCATTTT.

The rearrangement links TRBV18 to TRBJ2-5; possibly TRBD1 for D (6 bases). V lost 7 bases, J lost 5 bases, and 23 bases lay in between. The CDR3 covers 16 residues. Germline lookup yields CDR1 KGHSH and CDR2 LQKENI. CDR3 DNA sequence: TGTGCCAGCTGGGGGCCGGGTACGGAGCGCCGGGAGACCCAGTACTTC. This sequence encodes CASWGPGTERRETQYF.

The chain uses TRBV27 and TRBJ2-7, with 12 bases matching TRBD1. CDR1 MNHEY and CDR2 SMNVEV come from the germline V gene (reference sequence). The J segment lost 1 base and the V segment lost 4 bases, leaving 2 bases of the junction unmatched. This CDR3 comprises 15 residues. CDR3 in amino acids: CASSWGQGASYEQYF. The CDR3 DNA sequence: TGTGCCAGCAGTTGGGGACAGGGGGCTTCCTACGAGCAGTACTTC.

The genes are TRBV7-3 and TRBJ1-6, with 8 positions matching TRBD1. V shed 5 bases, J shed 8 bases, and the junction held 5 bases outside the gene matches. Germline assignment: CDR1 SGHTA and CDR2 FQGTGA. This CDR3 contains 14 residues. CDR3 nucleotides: TGTGCCAGCAGCCTCCAGGGGGCGCATTCACCCCTCCACTTT. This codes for CASSLQGAHSPLHF.

The chain's CDR3 is CASSPATLNTEAFF. In DNA, the CDR3 is TGTGCCAGCAGCCCAGCTACTCTGAACACTGAAGCTTTCTTT. The chain joins TRBV5-4 to TRBJ1-1, with D hard to call. CDR3 length: 14 amino acids. Trimming stripped 4 bases from V and 0 bases from J, with 10 bases between. Germline V gene sequence: CDR1 SGHNT, CDR2 YYREEE (reference sequence).

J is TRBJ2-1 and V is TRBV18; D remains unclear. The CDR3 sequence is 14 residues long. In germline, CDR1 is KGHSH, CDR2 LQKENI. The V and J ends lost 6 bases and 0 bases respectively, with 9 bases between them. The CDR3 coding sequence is TGTGCCAGCTCCGTCATGAGCTCCTACAATGAGCAGTTCTTC. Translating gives CASSVMSSYNEQFF.

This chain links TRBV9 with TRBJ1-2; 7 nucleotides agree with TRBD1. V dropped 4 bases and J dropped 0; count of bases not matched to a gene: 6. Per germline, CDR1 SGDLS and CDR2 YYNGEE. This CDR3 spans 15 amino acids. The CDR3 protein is CASSPQTGTNYGYTF. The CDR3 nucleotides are TGTGCCAGCAGCCCCCAGACAGGGACTAACTATGGCTACACCTTC.

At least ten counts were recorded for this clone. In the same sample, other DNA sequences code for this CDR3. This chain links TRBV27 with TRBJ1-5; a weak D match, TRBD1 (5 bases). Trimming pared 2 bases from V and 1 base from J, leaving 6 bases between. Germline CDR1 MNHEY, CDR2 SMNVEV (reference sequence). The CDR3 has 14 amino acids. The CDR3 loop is CASSLGDSNQPQHF. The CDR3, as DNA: TGTGCCAGCAGTTTAGGGGACAGCAATCAGCCCCAGCATTTT.

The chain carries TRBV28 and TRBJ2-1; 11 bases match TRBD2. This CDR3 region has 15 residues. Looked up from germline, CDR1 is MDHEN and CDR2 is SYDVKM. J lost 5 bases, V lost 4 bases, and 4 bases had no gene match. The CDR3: CASSSPTSGNNEQFF. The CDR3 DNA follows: TGTGCCAGCAGTTCCCCGACTAGCGGGAACAATGAGCAGTTCTTC.

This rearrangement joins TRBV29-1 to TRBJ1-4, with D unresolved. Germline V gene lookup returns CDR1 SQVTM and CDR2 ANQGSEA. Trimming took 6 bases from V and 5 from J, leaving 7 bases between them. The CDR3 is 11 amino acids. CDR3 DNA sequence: TGCAGCGTCCGGAGAAATGAAAAACTGTTTTTT. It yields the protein CSVRRNEKLFF.

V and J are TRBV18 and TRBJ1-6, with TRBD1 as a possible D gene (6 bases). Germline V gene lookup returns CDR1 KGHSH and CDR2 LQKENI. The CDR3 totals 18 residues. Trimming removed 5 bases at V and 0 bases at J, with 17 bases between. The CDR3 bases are TGTGCCAGCTCAACCGGGACACCCAGGAGCTCCTATAATTCACCCCTCCACTTT. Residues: CASSTGTPRSSYNSPLHF.

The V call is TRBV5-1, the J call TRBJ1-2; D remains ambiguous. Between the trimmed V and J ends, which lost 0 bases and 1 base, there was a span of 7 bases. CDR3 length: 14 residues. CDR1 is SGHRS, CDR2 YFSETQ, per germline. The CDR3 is CASSLDRLNYGYTF. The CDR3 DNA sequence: TGCGCCAGCAGCTTGGATAGGCTTAACTATGGCTACACCTTC.

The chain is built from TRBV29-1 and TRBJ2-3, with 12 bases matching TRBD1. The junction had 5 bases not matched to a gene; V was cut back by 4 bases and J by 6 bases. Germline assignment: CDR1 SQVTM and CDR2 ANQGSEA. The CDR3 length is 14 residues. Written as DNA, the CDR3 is TGCAGCGTTGCGGGGACAGGGGGCTCGGATACGCAGTATTTT. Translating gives CSVAGTGGSDTQYF.

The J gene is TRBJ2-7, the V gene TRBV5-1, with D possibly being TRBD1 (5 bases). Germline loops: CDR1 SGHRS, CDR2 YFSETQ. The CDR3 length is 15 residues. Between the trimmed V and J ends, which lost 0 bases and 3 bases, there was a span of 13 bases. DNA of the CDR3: TGCGCCAGCAGCTTGGGATGGGGCACAAACTACGAGCAGTACTTC. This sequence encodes CASSLGWGTNYEQYF.

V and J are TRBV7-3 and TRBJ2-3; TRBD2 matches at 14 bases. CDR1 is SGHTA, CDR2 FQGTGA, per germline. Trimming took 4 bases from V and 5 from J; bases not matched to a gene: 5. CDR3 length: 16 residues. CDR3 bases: TGTGCCAGCAGCTCCGGACTAGCGGGAGGTGGAGATACGCAGTATTTT. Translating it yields CASSSGLAGGGDTQYF.

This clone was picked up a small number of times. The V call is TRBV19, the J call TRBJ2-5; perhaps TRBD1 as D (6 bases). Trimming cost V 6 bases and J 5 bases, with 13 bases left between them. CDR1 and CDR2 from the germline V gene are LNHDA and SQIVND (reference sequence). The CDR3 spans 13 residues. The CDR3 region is CASSLARGETQYF. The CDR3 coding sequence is TGTGCCAGTAGCCTGGCCAGGGGTGAGACCCAGTACTTC.